The text below deals with one TCR beta chain. Profiled with immunoSEQ multiplex PCR; TCRdb holds only in-frame clones, not every one. The profile shows roughly 330,000 clones, approximately 86% of them singletons. This sample is part of a study of blood T cell repertoires in COVID-19. About the study: Acute and convalescent COVID-19 samples came from the United States, Italy and Spain.

The V gene lost 3 bases and the J gene lost 5 bases, with 4 bases spanning the gap. The CDR3 contains 11 residues. Germline-derived CDR1 and CDR2 are LNHDA and SQIVND (reference sequence). The sequencing input was peripheral blood. The genes are TRBV19 and TRBJ1-1; D is ambiguous. This clonotype originated in a man aged 30-40 years with COVID-19, enrolled during active disease. CDR3 sequence (DNA): TGTGCCAGTAGTATGTTAACTGAAGCTTTCTTT. This gives the protein CASSMLTEAFF. The variable domain in full, completed from reference TRBV19 and TRBJ1-1, reads DGGITQSPKYLFRKEGQNVTLSCEQNLNHDAMYWYRQDPGQGLRLIYYSQIVNDFQKGDIAEGYSVSREKKESFPLTVTSAQKNPTAFYLCASSMLTEAFFGQGTRLTVV.